The 2 T cell receptor beta chains presented below share a single source sample, sequenced in a study of spatial heterogeneity in lung cancer. One entry per CDR3 protein, called by TCRdb with MiXCR from the 5' RACE reads. The sample shows more than 65,000 distinct CDR3 sequences, around an eighth of them seen only once. Time point indicated: sample taken at primary tumor resection. In each case, whole RNA from tumor, nontumor lung or frozen PBMC was sequenced unsorted. Here the sequenced sample was PBMCs, taken at surgery. The receptors shown here come from a male donor with early-stage non-small cell lung cancer.

The gene calls are TRBV7-2 and TRBJ2-2; D unclear. Trimming stripped 2 bases from V and 6 bases from J, with 1 base between. This CDR3 region has 11 residues. In germline, CDR1 is SGHTA, CDR2 FQGNSA. The CDR3 DNA sequence: TGTGCCAGCAGCTTACCCGGGGAGCTGTTTTTT. Translation: CASSLPGELFF.

V is TRBV5-1 and J is TRBJ2-7; D may be TRBD1 (5 bases). Per germline, CDR1 SGHRS and CDR2 YFSETQ. Trimming removed 4 bases at V and 2 bases at J, with 10 bases between. This CDR3 spans 13 amino acids. The CDR3 nucleotides are TGCGCCAGCAGCACCGGACAAACCTACGAGCAGTACTTC. The encoded protein is CASSTGQTYEQYF. Based on the CDR3 plus reference TRBV5-1 and TRBJ2-7, the full variable domain is KAGVTQTPRYLIKTRGQQVTLSCSPISGHRSVSWYQQTPGQGLQFLFEYFSETQRNKGNFPGRFSGRQFSNSRSEMNVSTLELGDSALYLCASSTGQTYEQYFGPGTRLTVT.